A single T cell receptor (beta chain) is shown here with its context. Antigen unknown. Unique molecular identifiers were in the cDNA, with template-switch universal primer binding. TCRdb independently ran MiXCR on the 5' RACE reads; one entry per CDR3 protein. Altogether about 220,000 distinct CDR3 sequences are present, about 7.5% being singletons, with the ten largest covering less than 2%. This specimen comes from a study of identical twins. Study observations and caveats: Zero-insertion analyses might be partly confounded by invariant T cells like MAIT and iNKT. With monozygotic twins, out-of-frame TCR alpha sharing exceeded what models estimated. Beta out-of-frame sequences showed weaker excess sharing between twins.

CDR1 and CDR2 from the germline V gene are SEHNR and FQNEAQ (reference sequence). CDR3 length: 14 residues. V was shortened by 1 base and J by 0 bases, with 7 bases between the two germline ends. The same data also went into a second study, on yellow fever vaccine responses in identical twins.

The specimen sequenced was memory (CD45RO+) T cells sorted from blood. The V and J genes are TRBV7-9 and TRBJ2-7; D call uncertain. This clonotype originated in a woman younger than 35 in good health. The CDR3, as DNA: TGTGCCAGCAGCTTAGTTTCGGACTCCTACGAGCAGTACTTC. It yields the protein CASSLVSDSYEQYF.